The sequence of this T cell receptor beta chain was determined in a study of T cell responses to AZD1222 COVID-19 vaccine. Study-level points and caveats: AZD1222 recipients seropositive at baseline numbered only six or seven. Clonal diversity was possibly underestimated; the donors were predominantly white British and more often female. Nearly half of the spike-specific TCRs reportedly recognize variant regions that carry no mutations.

Trimming cost V 0 bases and J 3 bases, with 12 bases left between them. The CDR3 runs to 15 residues. Germline V gene sequence: CDR1 MNHNS, CDR2 SASEGT. As concerns this clone: Its antigen is still unknown.

Profiling relied on immunoSEQ multiplex PCR, and the TCRdb table lists in-frame clones only, not all of them. The table includes tens of thousands of clones, approximately 87% detected once. Sequenced here: peripheral blood, sampled 28 days after the second AZD1222 dose. The origin of this receptor is an adult who received the AZD1222 COVID-19 vaccine. The chain employs TRBV6-1 and TRBJ2-7; D possibly corresponds to TRBD1 (5 bases). The CDR3 sequence: CASSEADRFLYEQYF. The CDR3 bases are TGTGCCAGCAGTGAAGCCGACAGATTCCTCTACGAGCAGTACTTC.